This paragraph reports one TCR beta chain. The antigen it binds to is not known. Within one base of it there is no much larger clone, and no base qualities were kept. This sample is drawn from a study of blood T cell repertoires in COVID-19 (dated by TCRdb to the early 2020s). Regarding the complete study: Samples from collaborators originated in the United States, Italy and Spain and spanned both the acute and convalescent phases of COVID-19. The material from the prospective study consisted of cDNA or gDNA derived from T cells, B-cell-depleted T cells, or PBMCs. The dataset comprised deeply sampled blood TCRbeta repertoires from subjects exposed to, actively infected with, or recovered from COVID-19. The repertoires were made available in a free public database intended to serve as a resource for research on the immune response to SARS-CoV-2. Samples came from the ongoing ImmuneRACE study (first 160 participants) plus 1,254 subjects from 6 global collaborators. Sample metadata almost always included a de-identified subject ID, COVID-19 status, age in years and sex. Where HLA class I and class II types were available, the types were taken from metadata supplied by the sample provider, not from assay-based typing.

TCRbeta CDR3 regions were amplified from genomic DNA by means of the immunoSEQ Assay, a bias-controlled multiplex PCR. As for the original processing: Within the assay, amplification of reference gene primers was used to estimate how many nucleated cells each sample contained. To quantify the absolute abundance of each unique TCRbeta CDR3 rearrangement, sequence reads were collapsed and filtered. For each sample, productive Simpson clonality was calculated as the square root of Simpson's diversity index over productive rearrangements. In its TCRdb copy, this immuneACCESS table keeps in-frame sequences only and misses some clones. Where compared with another copy, unresolved V genes explain less than half of these, and the others have no known cause. V, J and clone size reflect that table, while D and trimming were determined from the DNA. This sample has more than 200,000 clones in its table, and 80% to 85% of those were observed once. Roughly a tenth of the sample comes from the top ten.

One collaborating source in Seattle enrolled patients during active infection and followed them longitudinally through the course of disease. Collaborating institutions collected whole blood in K2EDTA tubes following their own protocols. For TCRbeta analysis, collaborator samples were shipped as frozen whole blood, as isolated PBMCs, or as DNA extracted from either sample type. CDR1 MNHNY and CDR2 SVGAGI are derived from the germline V gene (reference sequence). V and J lose 0 bases and 5 bases, and a span of 7 bases separates them. Measured from the cysteine to the phenylalanine, the CDR3 is 13 residues long. Here the CDR3 DNA is all that survives: 39 bases in frame from base 1. Broader findings and caveats from the paper: The amount of clinical and demographic metadata varied by source and participant and was provided uncurated.

The material sequenced was peripheral blood. The TCR was taken from a woman aged 80 or older with COVID-19, enrolled during active disease. The chain joins TRBV6-6 to TRBJ1-1; the D gene is perhaps TRBD1, from 5 matching bases. The CDR3 protein: CASSYSRGTEAFF. The DNA sequence is as follows: TGTGCCAGCAGTTACTCTCGGGGGACTGAAGCTTTCTTT.